This T cell receptor beta chain was recorded in a study of blood T cells in healthy people across ages. It was with a sample-barcoded 5' primer and a J-beta primer mix that a second PCR of about 6 to 12 cycles was run. Using its own MiXCR run on the 5' RACE reads, TCRdb lists one record per CDR3 protein. The sample has some 760,000 distinct CDR3 sequences, 20% to 25% seen once; the top ten hold more than 7.5%. Individuals who donated were healthy Caucasians from Russia aged 6 to 90. The CDR3 contains 15 residues. In germline, CDR1 is MNHEY, CDR2 SVGAGI. These records were also assigned to another study, of T cells of mothers and their children. This second report adds: Reads obtained per mother exceeded 10 million TCR beta CDR3 reads, with roughly 3 million obtained per child. Relative to unrelated pairs, biologically related mother-child dyads exhibited marginally greater, non-significant overlap.

The sequenced sample consisted of blood. The gene calls are TRBV6-5 and TRBJ2-5, with 8 nucleotides matching TRBD1. The DNA end favors TRBJ2-1, so the J call may be wrong. This sequence originates from a boy younger than 18 in good health. The CDR3, as DNA: TGTGCCAGCAGTTCCACGCCGACAGGGGAGTCGAAGCAGTTCTTC. Translation gives CASSSTPTGESKQFF.